One and the same sample provided the 24 T cell receptor beta chains below, sequenced in a study of blood T cell repertoires in COVID-19. Measured with immunoSEQ multiplex PCR; TCRdb has only the in-frame clones, and not every one. The sample carries about 210,000 clones, approximately 84% recorded once. Sequencing was performed on peripheral blood. Every receptor here comes from a woman aged 45-65 years with active or convalescent COVID-19.

This clone was observed a single time. The chain couples TRBV3-1 (or the pseudogene TRBV3-2) to TRBJ1-3, with D unclear. Trimming took 1 base from V and 2 from J, leaving 9 bases between them. Germline V lookup: CDR1 LGHDT, CDR2 YNNKEL (reference sequence). This CDR3 spans 15 amino acids. CDR3 nucleotides: TGTGCCAGCAGCCAAGTCCCCGGTACTGGAAACACCATATATTTT. It specifies CASSQVPGTGNTIYF.

The chain uses TRBV10-3 and TRBJ1-2; 7 bases are a match to TRBD1. Per the germline V gene, CDR1 is ENHRY and CDR2 is SYGVKD. Trimming at V came to 6 bases and at J to 5 bases, leaving 9 bases not matched to a gene. The CDR3 consists of 14 residues. The CDR3 loop reads CAIRADRDQYGYTF. CDR3 coding DNA: TGTGCCATCAGAGCAGACAGGGATCAATATGGCTACACCTTC.

The J gene is TRBJ1-1, the V gene TRBV18; 7 positions agree with TRBD1. V dropped 4 bases and J dropped 1; count of bases not matched to a gene: 3. Germline V gene sequence: CDR1 KGHSH, CDR2 LQKENI. The CDR3 is 14 residues long. CDR3 sequence: CASSQTGPNTEAFF. Here the CDR3 DNA reads TGTGCCAGCTCACAGACAGGGCCGAACACTGAAGCTTTCTTT.

This chain joins TRBV24-1 and TRBJ2-6, with a weak D call TRBD1 (5 bases). V lost 4 bases and J 2 bases, leaving 8 bases between the germline ends. The CDR3 is made up of 15 amino acids. CDR1 and CDR2 from the germline V gene are KGHDR and SFDVKD. The DNA of the CDR3 is TGTGCCACCAGTGAAGGCAGGGCTGGGGCCAACGTCCTGACTTTC. It codes for CATSEGRAGANVLTF.

The rearrangement links TRBV2 to TRBJ1-4, with D unclear. Trimming cost V 5 bases and J 13 bases, with 8 bases left between them. CDR3 length equals 10 residues. CDR1 SNHLY and CDR2 FYNNEI come from the germline V gene. This CDR3 reads CASSYTGLFF. The CDR3 nucleotides read TGTGCCAGCAGTTACACGGGACTGTTTTTT.

This chain links TRBV7-2 with TRBJ2-1; D is perhaps TRBD2 (6 bases). This CDR3 is 12 amino acids long. Germline V gene data show CDR1 as SGHTA and CDR2 as FQGNSA. Between the trimmed V and J ends, which lost 1 base and 10 bases, there was a span of 8 bases. The CDR3 sequence: CASSLDGGEQFF. CDR3 nucleotide sequence: TGTGCCAGCAGCTTAGATGGGGGGGAGCAGTTCTTC.

This clone was recorded only once. V usage is TRBV2 and J usage is TRBJ1-1; D is perhaps TRBD1 (6 bases). The CDR3 is 13 amino acids. The germline V gene has CDR1 SNHLY and CDR2 FYNNEI. Trimming shortened V by 3 bases and J by 9 bases, and 14 bases separated the two germline ends. The CDR3 DNA reads TGTGCCAGCAGTGAGACGACAGGAAACCAAGCTTTCTTT. It specifies CASSETTGNQAFF.

The chain employs TRBV9 and TRBJ2-1, with 10 bases matching TRBD2. The J segment lost 3 bases and the V segment lost 5 bases, leaving 5 bases of the junction unmatched. Germline V gene sequence: CDR1 SGDLS, CDR2 YYNGEE. This CDR3 has 15 amino acids. Written as DNA, the CDR3 is TGTGCCAGCAGTGATACTAGCGGGATCTACAATGAGCAGTTCTTC. Translation gives CASSDTSGIYNEQFF.

The chain carries TRBV28 and TRBJ2-7; 7 bases fit TRBD1. This CDR3 region has 18 residues. The V and J ends lost 6 bases and 3 bases, in that order; junction bases with no gene match: 20. Germline values: CDR1 MDHEN, CDR2 SYDVKM. CDR3 residues: CASRPQAAGRSGGYEQYF. For the CDR3, the DNA is TGTGCCAGCAGGCCTCAGGCGGCAGGGCGTTCAGGGGGCTACGAGCAGTACTTC. Filled out from reference TRBV28 and TRBJ2-7, the complete variable domain reads DVKVTQSSRYLVKRTGEKVFLECVQDMDHENMFWYRQDPGLGLRLIYFSYDVKMKEKGDIPEGYSVSREKKERFSLILESASTNQTSMYLCASRPQAAGRSGGYEQYFGPGTRLTVT.

The CDR3 region is CASRTGVDYGYTF. The CDR3 coding sequence is TGTGCCAGCAGGACAGGGGTTGACTATGGCTACACCTTC. V usage is TRBV6-5 and J usage is TRBJ1-2, with 8 bases aligning to TRBD1. CDR1 is MNHEY, CDR2 SVGAGI, per germline. The CDR3 has 13 residues. Trimming took 6 bases from V and 3 from J; bases not matched to a gene: 3.

V gene TRBV5-4 combines with J gene TRBJ1-1, with D perhaps TRBD1 (5 bases). Germline loops: CDR1 SGHNT, CDR2 YYREEE (reference sequence). This CDR3 is 13 amino acids long. The V end was cut by 4 bases, the J end by 10 bases, with 17 bases between. This CDR3 is CASSPGREVVAFF. The CDR3 DNA is TGTGCCAGCAGCCCAGGGCGGGAGGTGGTAGCTTTCTTT. Variable domain in full (rest from reference TRBV5-4 and TRBJ1-1): ETGVTQSPTHLIKTRGQQVTLRCSSQSGHNTVSWYQQALGQGPQFIFQYYREEENGRGNFPPRFSGLQFPNYSSELNVNALELDDSALYLCASSPGREVVAFFGQGTRLTVV.

The CDR3 loop is CASSPGTSGPGELFF. CDR3 bases: TGTGCCAGCAGCCCCGGGACTAGCGGTCCCGGGGAGCTGTTTTTT. The V and J genes are TRBV6-5 and TRBJ2-2; TRBD2 matches 11 bases. V shed 6 bases and J 6 bases; nucleotides not matched to a gene: 6. Germline CDR1 is MNHEY and CDR2 is SVGAGI. This CDR3 spans 15 amino acids.

The rearrangement links TRBV5-1 to TRBJ1-3; D remains unclear. Germline V lookup: CDR1 SGHRS, CDR2 YFSETQ. The CDR3 contains 13 residues. V shed 6 bases and J shed 2 bases, with 9 bases lying between them. CDR3 amino acids: CASTEVPGNTIYF. Here the CDR3 DNA reads TGCGCCAGCACCGAGGTCCCTGGAAACACCATATATTTT.

V is TRBV4-1 and J is TRBJ2-3, with TRBD2 matching 11 bases. With V trimmed by 3 bases and J by 8 bases, 10 bases remained unmatched. Germline CDR1 MGHRA, CDR2 YSYEKL. The CDR3 length is 16 residues. CDR3 sequence reads: CASSHLILAGGGTQYF. The CDR3 DNA reads TGCGCCAGCAGCCACCTAATCCTAGCGGGAGGAGGTACGCAGTATTTT.

The V and J genes are TRBV18 and TRBJ1-3; D may be TRBD1 (5 bases). V dropped 0 bases and J dropped 4 bases, with 10 bases sitting between them. The CDR3 length is 15 residues. Germline assignment: CDR1 KGHSH and CDR2 LQKENI. CDR3 amino acids: CASSPPSGQGNTIYF. Here the CDR3 DNA reads TGTGCCAGCTCACCACCTAGCGGACAAGGAAACACCATATATTTT.

J is TRBJ2-1 and V is TRBV24-1; TRBD1 matches at 8 bases. The V gene's germline CDR1 is KGHDR and CDR2 SFDVKD. Germline trimming cut 4 bases from V and 4 bases from J; bases unmatched to any gene: 5. CDR3 size: 15 residues. CDR3 in DNA: TGTGCCACCAGTGAGTTCGGGACAGGATACAATGAGCAGTTCTTC. The encoded protein is CATSEFGTGYNEQFF.

J is TRBJ1-1 and V is TRBV27, with no clear D. The V end lost 3 bases, the J end lost 4 bases, and 9 bases lay between the germline ends. The CDR3 contains 13 residues. Germline V gene sequence: CDR1 MNHEY, CDR2 SMNVEV (reference sequence). CDR3 in DNA: TGTGCCAGCAGTTTGTCAGGTCTCACTGAAGCTTTCTTT. Protein product: CASSLSGLTEAFF.

This sequence joins TRBV3-1 (or the pseudogene TRBV3-2) and TRBJ2-5; TRBD1 matches at 10 bases. The ends lost 4 bases at V and 1 base at J; junction bases unmatched: 6. CDR3 size: 16 residues. Germline V CDR1 and CDR2: LGHDT, YNNKEL (reference sequence). The CDR3 loop is CASSRLGTGAQETQYF. The CDR3 bases are TGTGCCAGCAGCCGGCTAGGGACAGGGGCCCAAGAGACCCAGTACTTC.

The V gene is TRBV27, the J gene TRBJ1-1; 11 bases map to TRBD1. The germline V gene has CDR1 MNHEY and CDR2 SMNVEV (reference sequence). V lost 4 bases and J lost 8; bases outside the gene matches: 9. The CDR3 loop spans 15 amino acids. The CDR3 protein is CASSYSWTGGTEAFF. CDR3 sequence (DNA): TGTGCCAGCAGTTACTCCTGGACAGGGGGCACGGAAGCTTTCTTT.

The V gene is TRBV2, the J gene TRBJ2-2; 8 bases fit TRBD1. CDR1 is SNHLY, CDR2 FYNNEI, per germline. The CDR3 length is 13 residues. V dropped 6 bases and J dropped 4; count of bases not matched to a gene: 1. The CDR3 DNA is TGTGCCAGCAGCAGGGGGCCCACCGGGGAGCTGTTTTTT. This gives the protein CASSRGPTGELFF.

The chain is built from TRBV5-1 and TRBJ1-5; no definite D call. The ends were cut back, 4 bases at V and 7 bases at J, with 15 bases in the middle. The germline CDR1 and CDR2 sequences are SGHRS and YFSETQ. This CDR3 is 14 amino acids long. The CDR3 DNA sequence: TGCGCCAGCAGCCCCGGGGAGACATACCAGCCCCAGCATTTT. Translated: CASSPGETYQPQHF. The entire variable domain, with the rest obtained from reference TRBV5-1 and TRBJ1-5, is as follows: KAGVTQTPRYLIKTRGQQVTLSCSPISGHRSVSWYQQTPGQGLQFLFEYFSETQRNKGNFPGRFSGRQFSNSRSEMNVSTLELGDSALYLCASSPGETYQPQHFGDGTRLSIL.

V gene TRBV14 combines with J gene TRBJ2-2; 10 bases line up with TRBD1. This CDR3 is 15 amino acids long. Trimming removed 4 bases from V and 7 bases from J; junction bases left unmatched: 6. Germline loops: CDR1 SGHDN, CDR2 FVKESK. CDR3 loop: CASSPRQGASGELFF. CDR3 DNA sequence: TGTGCCAGCAGCCCCCGACAGGGGGCTAGCGGGGAGCTGTTTTTT.

The V call is TRBV6-5, the J call TRBJ1-1, with D hard to call. V lost 6 bases and J lost 1, with 6 bases in between. The CDR3 has 12 amino acids. Germline CDR1 reads MNHEY; CDR2 reads SVGAGI. In DNA form, the CDR3 reads TGTGCCAGCAGGAGACAGAACACTGAAGCTTTCTTT. Its protein product is CASRRQNTEAFF.

The genes are TRBV5-4 and TRBJ1-1; D gene uncertain. Germline CDR1 reads SGHNT; CDR2 reads YYREEE (reference sequence). The CDR3 sequence is 15 residues long. V was shortened by 1 base and J by 2 bases, with 12 bases between the two germline ends. The CDR3 sequence is CASSLNPRLNTEAFF. The DNA of the CDR3 is TGTGCCAGCAGCTTGAACCCCAGACTTAACACTGAAGCTTTCTTT.